These T cell receptor beta chains were read from a single sample in a study of T cell repertoires in aging, cancer and after chemotherapy. One entry per CDR3 protein results from TCRdb running MiXCR on the multiplex PCR reads. The sample carries some 9,000 distinct CDR3 sequences, roughly two fifths recorded once. The sample taken for sequencing was blood. These receptors were taken from a human donor with a solid tumor. CDR3s include the opening cysteine and the closing phenylalanine or tryptophan. The order of the fields is D gene, V gene, J gene, CDR3 length, clone size, CDR3 DNA, CDR3 protein. The D gene is left open where the match is weak. Expanded clones get a size class; other rows say once, few or many, or leave the size out.

.	TRBV12-3/TRBV12-4	TRBJ2-5	13	few	TGTGCCAGCAGTTTATCCGTGGTAGGGACCCAGTACTTC	CASSLSVVGTQYF
.	TRBV11-3	TRBJ2-1	10	medium-sized	TGTGCCAGCAGCAGTGATGAGCAGTTCTTC	CASSSDEQFF
TRBD1	TRBV19	TRBJ1-6	15	few	TGTGCCAGTAGTATAGGGACAGGGACCAATTCACCCCTCCACTTT	CASSIGTGTNSPLHF
TRBD2	TRBV12-3/TRBV12-4	TRBJ2-1	17	.	TGTGCCAGCAGTGCCACTAGCGGGGGGGCCTCCTACAATGGGCAGTTCTTC	CASSATSGGASYNGQFF
.	TRBV11-3	TRBJ2-2	20	medium-sized	TGTGCCAGCAGCCCCCCCCCCACCTCTATCTGGCGCCTCGGGACCGGGGAGCTGTTTTTT	CASSPPPTSIWRLGTGELFF
.	TRBV5-6	TRBJ2-7	15	few	TGTGCCAGCAGCTTGTATTATAGTGGAGAGGACGAGCAGTACTTC	CASSLYYSGEDEQYF
.	TRBV11-3	TRBJ2-2	13	.	TGTGCCAGCAGCTTATTAAGAACCGGGGAGCTGTTTTTT	CASSLLRTGELFF
.	TRBV12-3/TRBV12-4	TRBJ1-5	15	.	TGTGCCAGCAGTTTAGACTTTACAAGCAATCAGCCCCAGCATTTT	CASSLDFTSNQPQHF
TRBD2	TRBV6-5	TRBJ2-3	15	once	TGTGCCAGCAGTCCTAGCGGGGGGAGCGCAGATACGCAGTATTTT	CASSPSGGSADTQYF
.	TRBV11-3	TRBJ1-2	15	few	TGTGCCAGCAGCTTAGATGGGAATACTAACTATGGCTACACCTTC	CASSLDGNTNYGYTF
TRBD2	TRBV12-3/TRBV12-4	TRBJ2-2	17	.	TGTGCCAGCAGTCCCCGACTAGCGGGGGGCTCAACCGGGGAGCTGTTTTTT	CASSPRLAGGSTGELFF
TRBD2	TRBV29-1	TRBJ2-7	18	.	TGCAGCGGTGGAGGGGGGCGGGGGGGTAGGACCACCTCCTACGAGCAGTACTTC	CSGGGGRGGRTTSYEQYF
.	TRBV19	TRBJ1-3	18	.	TGTGCCAGTAGTATAGAAGGTCCGAGACACCTCTCTGGAAACACCATATATTTT	CASSIEGPRHLSGNTIYF
.	TRBV12-3/TRBV12-4	TRBJ2-7	15	few	TGTGCCAGCAGTCGTGAGGACCATGGGATCTACGAGCAGTACTTC	CASSREDHGIYEQYF
.	TRBV6-1	TRBJ1-2	14	.	TGTGCCACCCGCACCCCCGACAGAGACTATGGCTACACCTTC	CATRTPDRDYGYTF
TRBD1	TRBV6-1	TRBJ2-6	16	medium-sized	TGTGCCAGCAGTGAATGGGACAGCTCTGGGGCCAACGTCCTGACTTTC	CASSEWDSSGANVLTF
TRBD1	TRBV19	TRBJ1-5	15	.	TGTGCCAGCTTGCCAGGGGGCATCGCTAATCAGCCCCAGCATTTT	CASLPGGIANQPQHF
.	TRBV6-1	TRBJ1-1	14	few	TGTGCCAGCAGTGAAGGCCCCGACAACACTGAAGCTTTCTTT	CASSEGPDNTEAFF
TRBD2	TRBV24-1	TRBJ2-1	18	.	TGTGCCACCAGTGACCCCTTTGGGACTAGCGGGGGGCCCGATGAGCAGTTCTTC	CATSDPFGTSGGPDEQFF
.	TRBV27	TRBJ2-7	12	large	TGTGCCAGCAGGACAGCGGCTAACGAGCAGTACTTC	CASRTAANEQYF
.	TRBV6-5	TRBJ2-3	13	.	TGTGCCAGCAGTAGGTCAGGCACAGATACGCAGTATTTT	CASSRSGTDTQYF
.	TRBV19	TRBJ1-2	14	.	TGTGCCAGTAGTATAGTGGCAGGCAACTATGGCTACACCTTC	CASSIVAGNYGYTF
TRBD2	TRBV12-3/TRBV12-4	TRBJ2-1	14	few	TGTGCCAGCAGCAAGCGGGAGGGCAGATATGAGCAGTTCTTC	CASSKREGRYEQFF
.	TRBV7-2	TRBJ1-1	13	.	TGTGCCAGCAGCTTAGGCCGGGCCACTGAAGCTTTCTTT	CASSLGRATEAFF
.	TRBV19	TRBJ1-5	15	few	TGTGCCAGTAGTACCGTGGCAGGGGACGGTCAGCCCCAGCATTTT	CASSTVAGDGQPQHF
.	TRBV11-3	TRBJ2-5	12	medium-sized	TGTGCCAGCAGCCCGGACAGCCAGACCCAGTACTTC	CASSPDSQTQYF
.	TRBV27	TRBJ2-7	11	.	TGTGCCAGCAGTGAAGGGTACGAGCAGTACTTC	CASSEGYEQYF
.	TRBV7-2	TRBJ1-2	13	.	TGTGCCAGCAGCCCGACAGGTGGGGAGGGCTACACCTTC	CASSPTGGEGYTF
TRBD1	TRBV19	TRBJ2-3	14	once	TGTGCCAGTAGCGTGGAAAGCGCCAGGGGGACGCAGTATTTT	CASSVESARGTQYF
TRBD2	TRBV20-1	TRBJ2-3	17	.	TGCAGTGCCGGAAAGGGGCGGGGACTAGTCGCTACAGATACGCAGTATTTT	CSAGKGRGLVATDTQYF
TRBD2	TRBV12-3/TRBV12-4	TRBJ2-2	15	.	TGTGCCAGCAGCCGTAGCGGGGGGGCCATCGGGGAGCTGTTTTTT	CASSRSGGAIGELFF
TRBD1	TRBV19	TRBJ2-2	15	.	TGTGCCAGTCGCCGGGGACAGGGGGTAACCGGGGAGCTGTTTTTT	CASRRGQGVTGELFF
TRBD2	TRBV19	TRBJ2-3	17	few	TGTGCCAGTAATGAAATGGGGACTAGCGGACTCACAGATACGCAGTATTTT	CASNEMGTSGLTDTQYF
TRBD1	TRBV6-1	TRBJ1-1	16	.	TGTGCCAGCAGTCGGGACAGCTTTAGCTTGAACACTGAAGCTTTCTTT	CASSRDSFSLNTEAFF
.	TRBV12-3/TRBV12-4	TRBJ2-2	11	.	TGTGCCAGCAGTTTATCCGGGGAGCTGTTTTTT	CASSLSGELFF
.	TRBV19	TRBJ2-7	14	.	TGTGCCAGTAGTCCCCGCCGTGAGGGTAACAAGCAGTACTTC	CASSPRREGNKQYF
.	TRBV19	TRBJ2-2	14	medium-sized	TGTGCCAGTAGTATTAGTCCTAACACCGGGGAGCTGTTTTTT	CASSISPNTGELFF
.	TRBV15	TRBJ2-5	16	.	TGTGCCACCAGCAGCCCAGTCGAGGGCCAGAGAGAGACCCAGTACTTC	CATSSPVEGQRETQYF
.	TRBV14	TRBJ2-2	15	.	TGTGCCAGCAGCCAACCGGGACGCATAGCCGGGGAGCTGTTTTTT	CASSQPGRIAGELFF
TRBD2	TRBV10-3	TRBJ2-7	16	.	TGTGCCATCAGCCTTAGCGGGGGGGCAAGTACTCACGAGCAGTACTTC	CAISLSGGASTHEQYF
.	TRBV19	TRBJ2-3	14	medium-sized	TGTGCCAGTAGTACCATACACGGGCCAGATACGCAGTATTTT	CASSTIHGPDTQYF
.	TRBV11-3	TRBJ2-6	16	medium-sized	TGTGCCAGCAGCTTAATGACGGGGTCTGGGGCCAACGTCCTGACTTTC	CASSLMTGSGANVLTF
.	TRBV6-5	TRBJ2-7	12	.	TGTGCCAGCCTATCCGGACCGTTTGAGCAGTACTTC	CASLSGPFEQYF
TRBD1	TRBV11-3	TRBJ1-6	17	few	TGTGCCAGCAGCCCCCAGGGTGGGACAGCGCTTAATTCACCCCTCCACTTT	CASSPQGGTALNSPLHF
TRBD1	TRBV6-5	TRBJ2-7	14	.	TGTGCCAGCAGCGGGACAGGGGTTTCCCACGAGCAGTACTTC	CASSGTGVSHEQYF
.	TRBV19	TRBJ2-7	13	few	TGTGCCAGTAGTATTAAGGGCGCGAGCGAGCAGTACTTC	CASSIKGASEQYF
.	TRBV6-5	TRBJ2-7	14	.	TGTGCCAGCAGTAACGCAGGGAGCTCCTACGAGCAGTACTTC	CASSNAGSSYEQYF
.	TRBV6-5	TRBJ1-6	15	few	TGTGCCAGCAGTTCCCGATTGGGGTACGGGGAAACCCTCCACTTT	CASSSRLGYGETLHF
TRBD2	TRBV27	TRBJ2-1	15	few	TGTGCCAGCAGTTTATGGACGGGAGGGGTTGTTGAGCAGTTCTTC	CASSLWTGGVVEQFF
.	TRBV6-5	TRBJ2-7	15	.	TGTGCCAGCAGCAAGGGACACTTCAGCTCCTACGAGCAGTACTTC	CASSKGHFSSYEQYF
.	TRBV10-3	TRBJ1-1	14	.	TGTGCCATCAGTGAGCCCCAGCTGAACACTGAAGCTTTCTTT	CAISEPQLNTEAFF
.	TRBV21-1	TRBJ2-2	15	.	TGTGCCAGCAGCTACCCCGCCAGTTCGTGCGGGGAGCTGTTTTTT	CASSYPASSCGELFF
.	TRBV12-3/TRBV12-4	TRBJ2-6	14	few	TGTGCCAGCACCGAAAGCTCTGGGGCCAACGTCCTGACTTTC	CASTESSGANVLTF
TRBD2	TRBV12-3/TRBV12-4	TRBJ2-5	16	.	TGTGCCAGCAGTTTGGATAGCGGGAGGGCCTTGGAGACCCAGTACTTC	CASSLDSGRALETQYF
.	TRBV6-2/TRBV6-3	TRBJ1-1	14	.	TGTGCCAGCAGTTACTCGCAGGGAGCGACTGAAGCTTTCTTT	CASSYSQGATEAFF
.	TRBV5-5	TRBJ1-2	14	.	TGTGCCAGCAGTAAGACACCCACTAACTATGGCTACACCTTC	CASSKTPTNYGYTF
TRBD2	TRBV29-1	TRBJ2-7	12	.	TGCAGCGTTTTAAGCGGGGGCTACGAGCAGTACTTC	CSVLSGGYEQYF
TRBD1	TRBV30	TRBJ2-3	12	few	TGTGCCTGGACGCTCCTACAGGGGCGTCAGTATTTT	CAWTLLQGRQYF
TRBD1	TRBV18	TRBJ2-7	14	few	TGTGCCAGCTCACCAGGGACAGGGGTGGGGGAGCAGTACTTC	CASSPGTGVGEQYF